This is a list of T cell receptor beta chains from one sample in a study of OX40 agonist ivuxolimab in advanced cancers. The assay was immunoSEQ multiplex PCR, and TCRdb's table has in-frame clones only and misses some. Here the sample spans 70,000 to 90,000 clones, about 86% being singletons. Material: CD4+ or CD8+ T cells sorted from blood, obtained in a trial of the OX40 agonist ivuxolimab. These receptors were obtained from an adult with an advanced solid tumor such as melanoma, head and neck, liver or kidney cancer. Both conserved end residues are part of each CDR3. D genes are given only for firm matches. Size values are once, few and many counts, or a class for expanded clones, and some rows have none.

CDR3nt: TGTGCTAGTGGTTTGGATTCGCGGGGCGAGCAGTACTTC; CDR3aa: CASGLDSRGEQYF; v_gene: TRBV12-5; abundance: -; d_gene: -; j_gene: TRBJ2-7
CDR3nt: TGCGCCAGCAGCTCACAGGGCTACGAGCAGTACTTC; CDR3aa: CASSSQGYEQYF; v_gene: TRBV5-1; abundance: -; d_gene: -; j_gene: TRBJ2-7
CDR3nt: TGTGCCAGCACCCCCCCGGGACAAGCAAACATTCAGTACTTC; CDR3aa: CASTPPGQANIQYF; v_gene: TRBV6-5; abundance: -; d_gene: -; j_gene: TRBJ2-4
CDR3nt: TGTGCCAGCAGTACCCCAAGGGCTTCGGGGGTGGGGCCGGAGACCCAGTACTTC; CDR3aa: CASSTPRASGVGPETQYF; v_gene: TRBV25-1; abundance: -; d_gene: -; j_gene: TRBJ2-5
CDR3nt: TGTGCCAGTACCGTGGGACAGCCAGGGACCCAGCATTTT; CDR3aa: CASTVGQPGTQHF; v_gene: TRBV19; abundance: -; d_gene: TRBD1; j_gene: TRBJ1-5
CDR3nt: TGCGCCAGCAGTCCCGGACAGGGGCAAGAGACCCAGTACTTC; CDR3aa: CASSPGQGQETQYF; v_gene: TRBV23-1; abundance: -; d_gene: TRBD1; j_gene: TRBJ2-5
CDR3nt: TGTGCCAGCAGCCTCCCCCGGGGTCTGAAGTACTTC; CDR3aa: CASSLPRGLKYF; v_gene: TRBV5-5; abundance: -; d_gene: -; j_gene: TRBJ2-5
CDR3nt: TGTGCCAGCAGCTTAGGACGTAGCGGGAGGCTGAATGAGCAGTTCTTC; CDR3aa: CASSLGRSGRLNEQFF; v_gene: TRBV7-2; abundance: -; d_gene: TRBD2; j_gene: TRBJ2-1
CDR3nt: TGTGCCAGCTCTCGGGACTTCACAGATACGCAGTATTTT; CDR3aa: CASSRDFTDTQYF; v_gene: TRBV18; abundance: -; d_gene: -; j_gene: TRBJ2-3
CDR3nt: TGTGCCAGCAGCTCGGGGGGCCCCAGCTCCTACAATGAGCAGTTCTTC; CDR3aa: CASSSGGPSSYNEQFF; v_gene: TRBV5-6; abundance: -; d_gene: -; j_gene: TRBJ2-1
CDR3nt: TGTGCCAGCAGCTCCGACAGGGCCCTTCAGTACTTC; CDR3aa: CASSSDRALQYF; v_gene: TRBV7-2; abundance: -; d_gene: TRBD1; j_gene: TRBJ2-4
CDR3nt: TGTGCCAGTAGTATCCGCGGGGCGGCCACCGGGGAGCTGTTTTTT; CDR3aa: CASSIRGAATGELFF; v_gene: TRBV19; abundance: once; d_gene: -; j_gene: TRBJ2-2
CDR3nt: TGTGCCAGCTCACCAACGGGGGGAGGCTATAACACCATATATTTT; CDR3aa: CASSPTGGGYNTIYF; v_gene: TRBV18; abundance: -; d_gene: -; j_gene: TRBJ1-3
CDR3nt: TGTGCCAGCAGGTTCCAAGAGACCCAGTACTTC; CDR3aa: CASRFQETQYF; v_gene: TRBV5-3; abundance: -; d_gene: -; j_gene: TRBJ2-5
CDR3nt: TGTGCCAGCAGTATAGCGGGAAATAACCAAGAGACCCAGTACTTC; CDR3aa: CASSIAGNNQETQYF; v_gene: TRBV28; abundance: -; d_gene: TRBD2; j_gene: TRBJ2-5
CDR3nt: TGTGCCAGTAGTATGGGGACAGGGAGGACCGGGGAGCTGTTTTTT; CDR3aa: CASSMGTGRTGELFF; v_gene: TRBV19; abundance: -; d_gene: TRBD1; j_gene: TRBJ2-2
CDR3nt: TGTGCCAGCAGCTTAGATAAGGTTAACTACGAGCAGTACTTC; CDR3aa: CASSLDKVNYEQYF; v_gene: TRBV7-8; abundance: few; d_gene: -; j_gene: TRBJ2-7
CDR3nt: TGTGCCAGCAGTTATTCTGGCGGGGGCGTCACCGGGGAGCTGTTTTTT; CDR3aa: CASSYSGGGVTGELFF; v_gene: TRBV7-8; abundance: few; d_gene: -; j_gene: TRBJ2-2
CDR3nt: TGTGCCAGCAGTGAACAGCCCGGGACGAGATCCTACGAGCAGTACTTC; CDR3aa: CASSEQPGTRSYEQYF; v_gene: TRBV6-1; abundance: -; d_gene: -; j_gene: TRBJ2-7
CDR3nt: TGCGCCAGCAGCCAAGATCGGCGTAGGGAAGAGACCCAGTACTTC; CDR3aa: CASSQDRRREETQYF; v_gene: TRBV4-3; abundance: once; d_gene: -; j_gene: TRBJ2-5
CDR3nt: TGTGCCATCAGTGAGAGCTCCTACGAGCAGTACTTC; CDR3aa: CAISESSYEQYF; v_gene: TRBV10-3; abundance: -; d_gene: -; j_gene: TRBJ2-7
CDR3nt: TGTGCCAGCAGTTTAGCGGGGAGGGATACGCAGTATTTT; CDR3aa: CASSLAGRDTQYF; v_gene: TRBV28; abundance: -; d_gene: -; j_gene: TRBJ2-3
CDR3nt: TGTGCCAGCAGTGAGATAGCCAAACCTTACAATGAGCAGTTCTTC; CDR3aa: CASSEIAKPYNEQFF; v_gene: TRBV2; abundance: -; d_gene: -; j_gene: TRBJ2-1
CDR3nt: TGTGCCAGCTCACCACTCTCGGAAACTTTCTTT; CDR3aa: CASSPLSETFF; v_gene: TRBV18; abundance: -; d_gene: -; j_gene: TRBJ1-1
CDR3nt: TGTGCCAGCAGTTTATCGCGGAACACTGAAGCTTTCTTT; CDR3aa: CASSLSRNTEAFF; v_gene: TRBV27; abundance: -; d_gene: -; j_gene: TRBJ1-1
CDR3nt: TGTGCCAGCAGCTTATGGGCTAGCGGGGGGACTCAAGAGACCCAGTACTTC; CDR3aa: CASSLWASGGTQETQYF; v_gene: TRBV7-2; abundance: -; d_gene: TRBD2; j_gene: TRBJ2-5
CDR3nt: TGTGCCAGCAGTTTTCTAGACAGGGCATACTACGAGCAGTACTTC; CDR3aa: CASSFLDRAYYEQYF; v_gene: TRBV28; abundance: -; d_gene: TRBD1; j_gene: TRBJ2-7
CDR3nt: TGTGCCAGTAGTATCTGGTCAGGTGGCCCTCTCTCTGGGGCCAACGTCCTGACTTTC; CDR3aa: CASSIWSGGPLSGANVLTF; v_gene: TRBV19; abundance: -; d_gene: -; j_gene: TRBJ2-6
CDR3nt: TGCGCCAGCAGCTTGGGGCGGGGGCTCGCGGAGACCCAGTACTTC; CDR3aa: CASSLGRGLAETQYF; v_gene: TRBV5-1; abundance: -; d_gene: -; j_gene: TRBJ2-5